This entry concerns a single T cell receptor beta chain. Its antigen is unidentified. This record belongs to a study of T cell responses to AZD1222 COVID-19 vaccine. CDR1 MNHEY and CDR2 SVGAGI come from the germline V gene. Trimming shortened V by 6 bases and J by 0 bases, and 12 bases separated the two germline ends. CDR3 length equals 15 residues. Repertoires were generated with immunoSEQ multiplex PCR, while TCRdb's copy carries only in-frame clones and drops some. The sample yields about 210,000 clones, roughly 94% seen once. Findings of the study overall: Receipt of two AZD1222 doses was followed by a rise in Spike-specific TCR breadth and depth. There were mostly white British donors and more females than males, and clonal diversity was possibly underestimated. In the spike-specific TCR repertoire, nearly half reportedly target unmutated variant regions.

V usage is TRBV6-5 and J usage is TRBJ1-3; D unresolved. The receptor was isolated from an adult who received the MenACWY meningococcal vaccine as a control. Sample: peripheral blood, taken 28 days after the second dose of the MenACWY control vaccine. CDR3: CASSRSSSSGNTIYF. The CDR3, as DNA: TGTGCCAGCAGCCGGTCATCCAGCTCTGGAAACACCATATATTTT.